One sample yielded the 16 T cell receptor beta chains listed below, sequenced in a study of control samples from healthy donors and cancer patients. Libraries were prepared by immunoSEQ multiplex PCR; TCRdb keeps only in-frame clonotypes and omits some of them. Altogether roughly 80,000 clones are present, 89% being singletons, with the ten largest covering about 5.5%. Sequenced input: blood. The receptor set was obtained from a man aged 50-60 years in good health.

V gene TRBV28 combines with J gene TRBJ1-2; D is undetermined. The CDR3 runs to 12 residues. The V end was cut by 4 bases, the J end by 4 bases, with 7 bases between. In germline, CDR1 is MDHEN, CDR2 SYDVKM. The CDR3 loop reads CASSWTVYGYTF. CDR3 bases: TGTGCCAGCAGTTGGACGGTCTATGGCTACACCTTC.

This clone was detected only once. The CDR3 DNA is TGTGCCAGCAGCCGGGGCACAGATACGCAGTATTTT. Translation: CASSRGTDTQYF. The chain combines TRBV11-3 with TRBJ2-3; D is unresolved. CDR3 length equals 12 residues. The V gene lost 5 bases and the J gene lost 1 base, with 4 bases spanning the gap. Germline-derived CDR1 and CDR2 are SGHNT and YENEEA. Complete variable domain (other parts from reference TRBV11-3 and TRBJ2-3): EAGVVQSPRYKIIEKKQPVAFWCNPISGHNTLYWYLQNLGQGPELLIRYENEEAVDDSQLPKDRFSAERLKGVDSTLKIQPAELGDSAVYLCASSRGTDTQYFGPGTRLTVL.

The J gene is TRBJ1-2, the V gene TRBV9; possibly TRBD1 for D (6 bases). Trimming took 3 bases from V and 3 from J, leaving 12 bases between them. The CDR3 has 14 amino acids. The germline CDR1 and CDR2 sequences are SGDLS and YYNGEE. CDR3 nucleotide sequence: TGTGCCAGCAGCGCCGGGGGGCAAGACTATGGCTACACCTTC. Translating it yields CASSAGGQDYGYTF.

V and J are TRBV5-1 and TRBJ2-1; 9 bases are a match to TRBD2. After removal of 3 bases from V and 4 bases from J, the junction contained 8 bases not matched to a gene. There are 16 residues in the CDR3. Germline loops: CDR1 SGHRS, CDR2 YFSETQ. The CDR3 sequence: CASSSPLAGIYNEQFF. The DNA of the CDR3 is TGCGCCAGCAGCTCACCTCTAGCGGGGATATACAATGAGCAGTTCTTC.

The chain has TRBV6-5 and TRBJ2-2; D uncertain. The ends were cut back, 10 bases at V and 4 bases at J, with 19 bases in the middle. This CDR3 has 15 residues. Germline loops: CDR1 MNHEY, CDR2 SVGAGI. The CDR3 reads CATRIETRATGELFF. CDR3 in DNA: TGTGCCACCCGAATTGAGACCCGGGCCACCGGGGAGCTGTTTTTT.

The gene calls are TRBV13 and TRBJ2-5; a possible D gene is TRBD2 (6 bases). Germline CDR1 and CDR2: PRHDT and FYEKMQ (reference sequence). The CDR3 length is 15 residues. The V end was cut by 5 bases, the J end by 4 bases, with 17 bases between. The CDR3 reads CASSEGLGVGETQYF. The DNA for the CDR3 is TGTGCCAGCAGCGAGGGACTTGGGGTAGGAGAGACCCAGTACTTC.

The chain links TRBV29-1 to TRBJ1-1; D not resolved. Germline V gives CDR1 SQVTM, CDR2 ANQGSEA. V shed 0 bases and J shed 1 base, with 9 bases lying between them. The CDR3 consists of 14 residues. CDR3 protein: CSVEERGANTEAFF. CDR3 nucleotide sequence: TGCAGCGTTGAAGAGCGGGGTGCGAACACTGAAGCTTTCTTT.

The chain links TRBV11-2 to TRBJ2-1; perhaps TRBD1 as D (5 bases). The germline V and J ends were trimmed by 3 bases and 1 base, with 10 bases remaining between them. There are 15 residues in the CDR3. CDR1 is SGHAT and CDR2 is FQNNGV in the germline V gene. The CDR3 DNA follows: TGTGCCAGCAGCTTGGTAAGGGGATCCTACAATGAGCAGTTCTTC. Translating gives CASSLVRGSYNEQFF.

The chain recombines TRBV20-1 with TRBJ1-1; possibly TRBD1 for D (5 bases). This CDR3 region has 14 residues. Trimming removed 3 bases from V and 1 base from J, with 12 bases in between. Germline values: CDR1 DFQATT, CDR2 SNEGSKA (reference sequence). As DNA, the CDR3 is TGCAGTGCTAGTGGGGGTAGGGGGAACACTGAAGCTTTCTTT. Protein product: CSASGGRGNTEAFF.

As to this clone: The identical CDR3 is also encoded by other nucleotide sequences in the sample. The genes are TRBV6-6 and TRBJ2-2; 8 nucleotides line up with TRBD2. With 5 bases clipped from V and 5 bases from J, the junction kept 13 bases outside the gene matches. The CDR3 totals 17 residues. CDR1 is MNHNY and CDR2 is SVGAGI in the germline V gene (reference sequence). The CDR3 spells CASSRGWAGGRTGELFF. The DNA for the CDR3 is TGTGCCAGCAGTCGAGGCTGGGCGGGGGGTCGGACCGGGGAGCTGTTTTTT.

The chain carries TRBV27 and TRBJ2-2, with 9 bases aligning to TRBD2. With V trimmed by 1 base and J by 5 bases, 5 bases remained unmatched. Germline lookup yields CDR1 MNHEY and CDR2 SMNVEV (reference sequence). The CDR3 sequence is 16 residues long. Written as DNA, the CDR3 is TGTGCCAGCAGTTTATTTAGCGGGGGCTTTACCGGGGAGCTGTTTTTT. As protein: CASSLFSGGFTGELFF.

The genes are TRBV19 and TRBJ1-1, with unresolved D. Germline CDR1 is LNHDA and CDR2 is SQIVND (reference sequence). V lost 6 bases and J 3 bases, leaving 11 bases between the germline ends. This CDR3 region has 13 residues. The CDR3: CASRGTTYTEAFF. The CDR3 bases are TGTGCCAGTAGAGGCACCACATACACTGAAGCTTTCTTT.

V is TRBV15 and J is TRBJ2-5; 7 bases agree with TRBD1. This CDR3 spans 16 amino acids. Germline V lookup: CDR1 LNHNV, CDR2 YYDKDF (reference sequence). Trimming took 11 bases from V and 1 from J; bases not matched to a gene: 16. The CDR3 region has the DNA TGTGCCTCGCGCATGGGGGACAGACCATCCCAAGAGACCCAGTACTTC. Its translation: CASRMGDRPSQETQYF.

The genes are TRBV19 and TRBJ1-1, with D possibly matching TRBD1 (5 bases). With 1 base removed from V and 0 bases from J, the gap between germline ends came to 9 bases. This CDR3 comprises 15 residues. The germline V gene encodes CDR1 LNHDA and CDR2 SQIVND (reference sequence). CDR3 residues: CASSIGGYLNTEAFF. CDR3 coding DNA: TGTGCCAGTAGTATAGGGGGCTATTTGAACACTGAAGCTTTCTTT. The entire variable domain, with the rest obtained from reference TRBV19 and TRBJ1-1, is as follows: DGGITQSPKYLFRKEGQNVTLSCEQNLNHDAMYWYRQDPGQGLRLIYYSQIVNDFQKGDIAEGYSVSREKKESFPLTVTSAQKNPTAFYLCASSIGGYLNTEAFFGQGTRLTVV.

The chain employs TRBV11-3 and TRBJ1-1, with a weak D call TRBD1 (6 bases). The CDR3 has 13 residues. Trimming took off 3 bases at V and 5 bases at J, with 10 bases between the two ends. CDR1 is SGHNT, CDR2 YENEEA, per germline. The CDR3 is CASSFGGGTEAFF. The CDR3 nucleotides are TGTGCCAGCAGCTTTGGAGGGGGGACTGAAGCTTTCTTT.

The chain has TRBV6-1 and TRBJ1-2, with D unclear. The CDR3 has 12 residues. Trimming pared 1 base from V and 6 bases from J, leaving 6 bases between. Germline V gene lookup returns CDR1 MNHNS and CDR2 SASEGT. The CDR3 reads CASSEVGDGYTF. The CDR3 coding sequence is TGTGCCAGCAGTGAAGTTGGGGATGGCTACACCTTC.